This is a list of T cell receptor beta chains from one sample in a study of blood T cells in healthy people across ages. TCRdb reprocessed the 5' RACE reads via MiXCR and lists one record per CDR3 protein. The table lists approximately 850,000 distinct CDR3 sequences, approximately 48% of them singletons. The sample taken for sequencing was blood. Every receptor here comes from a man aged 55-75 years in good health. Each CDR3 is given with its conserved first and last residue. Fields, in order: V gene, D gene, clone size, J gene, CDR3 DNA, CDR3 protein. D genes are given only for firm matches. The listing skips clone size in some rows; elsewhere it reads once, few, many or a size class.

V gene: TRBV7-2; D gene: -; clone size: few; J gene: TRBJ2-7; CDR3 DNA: TGTGCCAGCAGCGCCGCAGGGCCCCCCTACGAGCAGTACTTC; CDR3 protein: CASSAAGPPYEQYF
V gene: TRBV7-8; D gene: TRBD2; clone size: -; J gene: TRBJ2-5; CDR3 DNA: TGTGCCAGCAGCTCGGGGGGGGCCGCTTTGAAGACCCAGTACTTC; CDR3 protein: CASSSGGAALKTQYF
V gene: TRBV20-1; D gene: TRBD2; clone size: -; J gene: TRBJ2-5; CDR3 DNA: TGCAGTGCCACCTCTGGGGGGGTCCAAGAGACCCAGTACTTC; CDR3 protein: CSATSGGVQETQYF
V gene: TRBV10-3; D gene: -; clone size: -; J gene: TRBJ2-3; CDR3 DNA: TGTGCCATCAGCTGGGACAGCACAGATACGCAGTATTTT; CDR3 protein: CAISWDSTDTQYF
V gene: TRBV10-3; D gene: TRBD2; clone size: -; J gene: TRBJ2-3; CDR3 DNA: TGTGCCATCAGTGAGATTTGGACTAGCGGGGGGGCGGCAGATACGCAGTATTTT; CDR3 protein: CAISEIWTSGGAADTQYF
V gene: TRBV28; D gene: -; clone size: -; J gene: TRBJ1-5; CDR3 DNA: TGTGCCAGCAGCTATCTGCAGCCCCAGCATTTT; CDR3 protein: CASSYLQPQHF
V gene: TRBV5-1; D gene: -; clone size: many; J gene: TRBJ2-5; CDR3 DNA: TGCGCCAGCAGCTTGGAGTACCAAGAGACCCAGTACTTC; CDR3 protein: CASSLEYQETQYF
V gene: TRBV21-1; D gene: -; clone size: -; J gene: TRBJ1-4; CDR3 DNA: TGTGCCAGCAGCAAATACGGGGGAATATTAGAAAAACTGTTTTTT; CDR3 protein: CASSKYGGILEKLFF
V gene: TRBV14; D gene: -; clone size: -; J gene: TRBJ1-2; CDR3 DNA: TGTGCCAGCAGCCAAGATCCAGGAGGCTATGGCTACACCTTC; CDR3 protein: CASSQDPGGYGYTF
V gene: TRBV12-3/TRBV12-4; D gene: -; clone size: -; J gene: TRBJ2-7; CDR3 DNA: TGTGCCAGCAGTGTAAACCGGGCGGCGGACGAGCAGTACTTC; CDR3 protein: CASSVNRAADEQYF
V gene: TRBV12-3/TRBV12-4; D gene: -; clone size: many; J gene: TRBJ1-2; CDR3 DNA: TGTGCCAGCAGGAATGCAGGGCCTAACTATGGCTACACCTTC; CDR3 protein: CASRNAGPNYGYTF
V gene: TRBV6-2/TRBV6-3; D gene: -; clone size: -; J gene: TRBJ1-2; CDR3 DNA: TGTGCCAGCAGTTTTTTTAAACAGGAATATGGCTACACCTTC; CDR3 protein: CASSFFKQEYGYTF
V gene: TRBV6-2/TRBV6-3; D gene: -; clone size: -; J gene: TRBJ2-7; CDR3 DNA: TGTGCCAGCAGTCACTGGGACGAAGGTTACGAGCAGTACTTC; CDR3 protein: CASSHWDEGYEQYF
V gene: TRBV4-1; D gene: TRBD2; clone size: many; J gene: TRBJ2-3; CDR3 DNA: TGCGCCAGCAGCCTGAGTAGCGGGGGTTTCGGGAAGGATACGCAGTATTTT; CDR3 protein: CASSLSSGGFGKDTQYF
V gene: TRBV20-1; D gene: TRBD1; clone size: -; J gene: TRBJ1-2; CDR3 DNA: TGCAGTGCTAGAGATAGGACAGGGTATGGCTACACCTTC; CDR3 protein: CSARDRTGYGYTF
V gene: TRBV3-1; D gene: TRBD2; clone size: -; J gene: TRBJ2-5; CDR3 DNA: TGTGCCAGCAGCGGCCGACTAGCGAGCAAAGAGACCCAGTACTTC; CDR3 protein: CASSGRLASKETQYF
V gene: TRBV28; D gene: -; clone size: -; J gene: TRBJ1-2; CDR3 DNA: TGTGCCAGCAGTTTAAATCCAGTCTCCTATGGCTACACCTTC; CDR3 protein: CASSLNPVSYGYTF
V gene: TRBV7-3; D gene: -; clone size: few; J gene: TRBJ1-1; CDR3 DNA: TGTGCCAGCAGCTTAACGGCAGGTTTAGGTACTGAAGCTTTCTTT; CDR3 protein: CASSLTAGLGTEAFF
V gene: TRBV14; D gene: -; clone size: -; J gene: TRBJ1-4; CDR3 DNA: TGTGCCAGCAGCCAAGGGCTGAATAATGAAAAACTGTTTTTT; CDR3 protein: CASSQGLNNEKLFF
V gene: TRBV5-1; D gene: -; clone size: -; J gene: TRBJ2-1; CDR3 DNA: TGCGTCAGCAGCCCCAGGGTTCGCTACAATGAGCAGTTCTTC; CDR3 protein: CVSSPRVRYNEQFF
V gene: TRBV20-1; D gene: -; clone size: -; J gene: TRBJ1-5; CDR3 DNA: TGCAGTGCTAGAGAGCTGGGGATCAATCAGCCCCAGCATTTT; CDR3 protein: CSARELGINQPQHF
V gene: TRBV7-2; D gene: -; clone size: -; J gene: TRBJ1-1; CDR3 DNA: TGTGCCAGCAGCAAAAAGACAGGTCTCAACACTGAAGCTTTCTTT; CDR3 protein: CASSKKTGLNTEAFF
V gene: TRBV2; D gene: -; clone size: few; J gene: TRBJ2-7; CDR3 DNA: TGTGCCAGCAGTGACCCGGCAGGGTCTGCCCACGAGCAGTACTTC; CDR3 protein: CASSDPAGSAHEQYF
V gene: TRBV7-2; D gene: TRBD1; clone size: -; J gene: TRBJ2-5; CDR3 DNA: TGTGCCAGCCGCCGGGACAGGGGCGGGGAGACCCAGTACTTC; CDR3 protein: CASRRDRGGETQYF
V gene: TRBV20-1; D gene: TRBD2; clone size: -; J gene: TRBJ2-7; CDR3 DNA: TGCAGTGCCCTGGTGCGGGGGGACGAGCAGTACTTC; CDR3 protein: CSALVRGDEQYF
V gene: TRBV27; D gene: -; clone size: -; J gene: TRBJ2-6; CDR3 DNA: TGTGCCAGCGGTTTAACCGGGACGGTCTCTGGGGCCAACGTCCTGACTTTC; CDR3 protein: CASGLTGTVSGANVLTF
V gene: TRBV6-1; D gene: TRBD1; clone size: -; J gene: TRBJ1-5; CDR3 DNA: TGTGCCAGCGGTGACCAAGGGGGCGTAGGGCAGCCCCAGCATTTT; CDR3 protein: CASGDQGGVGQPQHF
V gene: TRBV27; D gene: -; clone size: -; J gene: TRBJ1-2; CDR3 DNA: TGTGCCGGCAGCATGGGTAGACCTGAGATCTATGGCTACACCTTC; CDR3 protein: CAGSMGRPEIYGYTF
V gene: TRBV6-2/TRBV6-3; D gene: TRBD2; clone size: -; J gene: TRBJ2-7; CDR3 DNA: TGTGCCAGCAGTAAACGGACTAGCGGACCGAAAGTCCTCGAGCAGTACTTC; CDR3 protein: CASSKRTSGPKVLEQYF
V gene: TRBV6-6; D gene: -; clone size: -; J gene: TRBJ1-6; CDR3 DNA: TGTGCCAGCAGTTACTCGATTGAGGGGGGGAATTCACCCCTCCACTTT; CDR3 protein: CASSYSIEGGNSPLHF
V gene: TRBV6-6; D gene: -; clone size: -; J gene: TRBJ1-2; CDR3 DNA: TGTGCCAGCAGTTACGGCGGCAGTAACTATGGCTACACCTTC; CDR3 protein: CASSYGGSNYGYTF
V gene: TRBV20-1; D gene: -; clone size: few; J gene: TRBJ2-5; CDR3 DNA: TGCAGTGCTAGAGATCGAGTCAAAGGAGAGACCCAGTACTTC; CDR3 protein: CSARDRVKGETQYF
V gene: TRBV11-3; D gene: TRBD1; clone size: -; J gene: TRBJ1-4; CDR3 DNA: TGTGCCAGCAGCCTCGGACAGGAAGAAAAACTGTTTTTT; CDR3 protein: CASSLGQEEKLFF
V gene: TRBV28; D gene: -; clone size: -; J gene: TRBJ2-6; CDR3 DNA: TGTGCCAGCAGTTTACGGGGGAACGGGGCCAACGTCCCGACTTTC; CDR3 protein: CASSLRGNGANVPTF
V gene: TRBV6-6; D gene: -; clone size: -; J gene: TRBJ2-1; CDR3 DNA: TGTGCCAGCAGTTACGCGAGAGAGCAGTTCTTC; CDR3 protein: CASSYAREQFF
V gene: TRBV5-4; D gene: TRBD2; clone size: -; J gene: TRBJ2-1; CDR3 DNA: TGTGCCAGCAGCTCAAGCGGGGGGGAGTTCTTC; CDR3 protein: CASSSSGGEFF
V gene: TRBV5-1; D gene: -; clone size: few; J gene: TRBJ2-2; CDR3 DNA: TGCGCCAGCAGCATGGCCGGGACCGGGGAGCTGTTTTTT; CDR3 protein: CASSMAGTGELFF
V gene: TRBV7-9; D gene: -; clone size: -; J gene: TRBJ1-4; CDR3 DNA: TGTGCCAGCAGCGTAGGGATGGCTAATGAAAAACTGTTTTTT; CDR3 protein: CASSVGMANEKLFF
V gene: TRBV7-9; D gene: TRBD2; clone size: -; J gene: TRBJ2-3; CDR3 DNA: TGTGCCAGCAGTCTGCCTGCTGTAGCGGGGGGCACAGATACGCAGTATTTT; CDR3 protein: CASSLPAVAGGTDTQYF
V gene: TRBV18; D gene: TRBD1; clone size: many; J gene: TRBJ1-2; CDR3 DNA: TGTGCCAGCTCACCACCCGGTGGGAACGTCCAGGGGGCGTATGGCTACACCTTC; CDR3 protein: CASSPPGGNVQGAYGYTF
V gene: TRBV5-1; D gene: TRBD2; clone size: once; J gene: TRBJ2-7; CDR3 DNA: TGCGCCAGCAGCCAGGCTAGCGGGGGGTCCGACGAGCAGTACTTC; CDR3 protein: CASSQASGGSDEQYF
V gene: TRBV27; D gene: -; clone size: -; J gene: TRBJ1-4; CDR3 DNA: TGTGCCAGCAGTTTATCAGGTCCGCCCTACAATGAAAAACTGTTTTTT; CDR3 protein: CASSLSGPPYNEKLFF
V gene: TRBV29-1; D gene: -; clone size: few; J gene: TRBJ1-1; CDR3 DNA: TGCAGCGGCCTTGATCGTGGGGGTACGCGCACTGAAGCTTTCTTT; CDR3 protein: CSGLDRGGTRTEAFF
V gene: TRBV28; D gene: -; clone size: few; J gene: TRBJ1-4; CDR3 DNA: TGTGCCAGCAGTCCAGTCTCGGTTGGACGTGAAAAACTGTTTTTT; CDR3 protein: CASSPVSVGREKLFF
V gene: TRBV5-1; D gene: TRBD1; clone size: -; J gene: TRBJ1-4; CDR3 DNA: TGCGCCAGCAGCGACCCGACAGGGGGTGAAAAACTGTTTTTT; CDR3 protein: CASSDPTGGEKLFF
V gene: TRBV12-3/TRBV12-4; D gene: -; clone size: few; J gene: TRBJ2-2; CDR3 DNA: TGTGCCAGCAGTGGAAACACCGGGGAGCTGTTTTTT; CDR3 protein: CASSGNTGELFF
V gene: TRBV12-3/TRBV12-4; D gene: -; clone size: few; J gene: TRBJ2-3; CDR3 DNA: TGTGCCAGCATTTCTCCCATCCCCACAGATACGCAGTATTTT; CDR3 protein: CASISPIPTDTQYF
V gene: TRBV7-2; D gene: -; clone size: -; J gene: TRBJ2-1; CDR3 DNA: TGTGCCAGCAGCTTAAAACCCGGGACAAAGTACAATGAGCAGTTCTTC; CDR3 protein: CASSLKPGTKYNEQFF
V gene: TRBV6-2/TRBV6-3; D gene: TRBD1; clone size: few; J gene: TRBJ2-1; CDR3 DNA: TGTGCCAGCAGCCCTCACTATCAGGGGGTCAATGAGCAGTTCTTC; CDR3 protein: CASSPHYQGVNEQFF
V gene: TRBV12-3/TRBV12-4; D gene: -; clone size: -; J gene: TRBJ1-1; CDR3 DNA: TGTGCCAGCAGCCTTGACTGGACAGTCACTGAAGCTTTCTTT; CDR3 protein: CASSLDWTVTEAFF
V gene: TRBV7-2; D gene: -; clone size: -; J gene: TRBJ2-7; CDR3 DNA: TGTGCCAGCAGCTTAAACCCAGTAGCCTACGAGCAGTACTTC; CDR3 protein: CASSLNPVAYEQYF
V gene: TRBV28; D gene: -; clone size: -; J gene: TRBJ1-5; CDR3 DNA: TGTGCCACCAGCAGGCCAATACCGCCCCAGCATTTT; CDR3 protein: CATSRPIPPQHF
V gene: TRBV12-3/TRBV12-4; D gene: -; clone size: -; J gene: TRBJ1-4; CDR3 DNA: TGTGCCAGCAGTCCGGGTGGGGGGCTGGAAAAACTGTTTTTT; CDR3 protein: CASSPGGGLEKLFF
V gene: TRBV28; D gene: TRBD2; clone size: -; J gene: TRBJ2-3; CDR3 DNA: TGTGCCAGCAGCCTAAACCCGGGACTACCCGAGGAAGCAGATACACAGTATTTT; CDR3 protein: CASSLNPGLPEEADTQYF
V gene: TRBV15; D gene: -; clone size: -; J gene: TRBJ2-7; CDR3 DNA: TGTGCCACCAGCAGAGACAGGGCCTCCTACGAGCAGTACTTC; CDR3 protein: CATSRDRASYEQYF